The 18 T cell receptor beta chains below come from one sample, sequenced in a study of blood T cell repertoires in COVID-19. Only in-frame clones appear in the TCRdb table, and some are missing; sequencing was by immunoSEQ multiplex PCR. Of 85,000 to 110,000 clones listed, around nine tenths are singletons. Source material: peripheral blood. The source of these receptors is a man between 45 and 60 years old in a cohort sampled during active COVID-19.

This clone was observed a few times. The genes are TRBV2 and TRBJ2-6, with 11 bases that match TRBD2. V lost 8 bases, J lost 4 bases, and 13 bases stayed unmatched. In germline, CDR1 is SNHLY, CDR2 FYNNEI. The CDR3 loop spans 18 amino acids. The CDR3 loop reads CASSLSSTSGEGANVLTF. CDR3 DNA sequence: TGTGCCAGCTCCCTATCCTCGACTAGCGGGGAAGGGGCCAACGTCCTGACTTTC.

V is TRBV4-3 and J is TRBJ2-1; TRBD2 matches at 11 bases. There are 17 residues in the CDR3. The germline gives CDR1 LGHNA, CDR2 YSLEER. V gave up 4 bases and J gave up 6 bases; unmatched junction bases: 11. The CDR3 DNA sequence: TGCGCCAGCAGCCTCGACCCGGGACTAGCGGCCCCCAATGAGCAGTTCTTC. The encoded protein is CASSLDPGLAAPNEQFF.

The CDR3 reads CASSPPLFWSGDTGELFF. DNA of the CDR3: TGTGCCAGCTCACCACCCCTATTTTGGTCAGGGGACACCGGGGAGCTGTTTTTT. The chain uses TRBV18 and TRBJ2-2, with D possibly matching TRBD1 (6 bases). The CDR3 is 18 residues long. Trimming left V 0 bases short and J 3 bases short, with 17 bases between. Germline V gene data show CDR1 as KGHSH and CDR2 as LQKENI. The full variable domain, in which reference TRBV18 and TRBJ2-2 provide the parts outside the CDR3, is NAGVMQNPRHLVRRRGQEARLRCSPMKGHSHVYWYRQLPEEGLKFMVYLQKENIIDESGMPKERFSAEFPKEGPSILRIQQVVRGDSAAYFCASSPPLFWSGDTGELFFGEGSRLTVL.

The chain recombines TRBV5-4 with TRBJ2-5, with D possibly TRBD2 on 6 matching bases. CDR3 length equals 16 residues. V gave up 4 bases and J gave up 4 bases, with 20 bases separating them. CDR1 is SGHNT and CDR2 is YYREEE in the germline V gene (reference sequence). The chain's CDR3 is CASSVAGTHVGETQYF. CDR3 DNA: TGTGCCAGCAGCGTGGCAGGGACTCACGTGGGAGAGACCCAGTACTTC.

The rearrangement links TRBV10-1 to TRBJ2-3; no definite D call. CDR1 WNHNN and CDR2 SYGVQD come from the germline V gene (reference sequence). The CDR3 spans 16 residues. Between the trimmed V and J ends, which lost 1 base and 6 bases, there was a span of 17 bases. The CDR3 bases are TGCGCCAGCAGTGAGTACTTAGCCTCCCGCGAGGATACGCAGTATTTT. As protein: CASSEYLASREDTQYF.

The CDR3, as DNA: TGTGCCTCCCAGCTGAGGATGAACACTGAAGCTTTCTTT. Residues: CASQLRMNTEAFF. The chain joins TRBV7-8 to TRBJ1-1; D remains unclear. With 11 bases removed from V and 0 bases from J, the gap between germline ends came to 13 bases. The CDR3 loop spans 13 amino acids. In germline, CDR1 is SGHVS, CDR2 FQNEAQ.

V is TRBV10-3 and J is TRBJ2-2; 15 positions match TRBD2. The CDR3 is 17 amino acids. Germline CDR1 ENHRY, CDR2 SYGVKD. V dropped 6 bases and J dropped 1; count of bases not matched to a gene: 3. The CDR3: CAISGLAGGLNTGELFF. In DNA form, the CDR3 reads TGTGCCATCAGCGGACTAGCGGGGGGGCTGAACACCGGGGAGCTGTTTTTT.

The chain links TRBV19 to TRBJ2-7; 9 bases map to TRBD1. Germline V gene sequence: CDR1 LNHDA, CDR2 SQIVND (reference sequence). The CDR3 extends over 13 amino acids. Losses at the gene ends were 2 bases for V and 6 bases for J; bases not matched to a gene: 2. This CDR3 reads CASSIRQGGEQYV. The CDR3 nucleotides are TGTGCCAGTAGTATAAGACAGGGGGGCGAGCAGTACGTC.

This clone was recorded only once. The chain is built from TRBV6-1 and TRBJ1-2; D unresolved. The V end was cut by 3 bases, the J end by 4 bases, with 9 bases between. Germline CDR1 and CDR2: MNHNS and SASEGT. The CDR3 covers 13 residues. The CDR3 is CASSDSSGYGYTF. As DNA, the CDR3 is TGTGCCAGCAGTGATTCATCAGGCTATGGCTACACCTTC.

The V gene is TRBV28, the J gene TRBJ2-3, with 9 nucleotides matching TRBD2. V shed 6 bases, J shed 9 bases, and the junction held 7 bases outside the gene matches. Germline V gene sequence: CDR1 MDHEN, CDR2 SYDVKM. The CDR3 runs to 13 residues. The CDR3 here is CASSAGGPQTQYF. In DNA, the CDR3 is TGTGCCAGCAGCGCGGGGGGGCCACAAACGCAGTATTTT.

The chain combines TRBV2 with TRBJ2-3; 12 nucleotides agree with TRBD2. The ends lost 7 bases at V and 0 bases at J; junction bases unmatched: 2. The CDR3 sequence is 15 residues long. CDR1 and CDR2 (germline): SNHLY, FYNNEI. The CDR3 is CASMLAGGSTDTQYF. The DNA of the CDR3 is TGTGCCAGCATGCTAGCGGGAGGGAGCACAGATACGCAGTATTTT.

This rearrangement joins TRBV5-8 to TRBJ1-4; TRBD1 matches 9 bases. The V gene's germline CDR1 is SGHTS and CDR2 YDEGEE. The V segment lost 4 bases and the J segment 5 bases; nucleotides outside the gene matches: 6. The CDR3 is 15 residues long. The CDR3 reads CASSLTGTGNEKLFF. The DNA for the CDR3 is TGTGCCAGCAGCCTAACCGGGACAGGGAATGAAAAACTGTTTTTT.

The chain couples TRBV6-5 to TRBJ1-4, with 9 bases that match TRBD1. Germline V CDR1 and CDR2: MNHEY, SVGAGI. The trim removed 7 bases at V and 7 bases at J, leaving 10 bases unmatched. The length of the CDR3 is 15 residues. Written as DNA, the CDR3 is TGTGCCAGCACCAAGGGTTGGGACAGGGCTGAAAAACTGTTTTTT. Translated: CASTKGWDRAEKLFF.

The DNA for the CDR3 is TGTGCCAGCAGCCAAGATCTGTGGGGGGGGGACACTGAAGCTTTCTTT. It codes for CASSQDLWGGDTEAFF. V and J are TRBV4-2 and TRBJ1-1; D possibly corresponds to TRBD1 (5 bases). The CDR3 has 16 residues. Germline V gene lookup returns CDR1 LGHNA and CDR2 YNFKEQ. V lost 0 bases and J 3 bases, leaving 14 bases between the germline ends.

The chain links TRBV6-1 to TRBJ1-2; 9 bases align to TRBD1. This CDR3 is built from 15 residues. Germline trimming cut 0 bases from V and 5 bases from J; bases unmatched to any gene: 4. Germline V CDR1 and CDR2: MNHNS, SASEGT. CDR3 loop: CASSEAEGQGYGYTF. CDR3 in DNA: TGTGCCAGCAGTGAAGCAGAAGGACAGGGGTATGGCTACACCTTC.

The CDR3 DNA reads as TGTGCCAGTAGTTTTGGACAGGGGGCTGAAGCTTTCTTT. It yields the protein CASSFGQGAEAFF. The chain joins TRBV19 to TRBJ1-1; TRBD1 aligns across 10 bases. Trimming took 5 bases from V and 6 from J; bases not matched to a gene: 3. The length of the CDR3 is 13 residues. Germline V CDR1 and CDR2: LNHDA, SQIVND (reference sequence).

The chain is built from TRBV6-5 and TRBJ1-2; 8 bases fit TRBD1. J gave up 1 base and V 6 bases, and 7 bases lay outside the gene matches. The CDR3 spans 15 residues. Germline V gives CDR1 MNHEY, CDR2 SVGAGI. The CDR3 loop reads CASRPSGGHNYGYTF. The CDR3 bases are TGTGCCAGCAGACCTTCAGGGGGCCATAACTATGGCTACACCTTC.

The V and J genes are TRBV7-8 and TRBJ1-1; the match to TRBD1 covers 8 bases. After removal of 4 bases from V and 1 base from J, the junction contained 11 bases not matched to a gene. Germline V gene sequence: CDR1 SGHVS, CDR2 FQNEAQ. This CDR3 region has 17 residues. The CDR3 region is CASSSRTGLSWNTEAFF. Here the CDR3 DNA reads TGTGCCAGCAGCTCCAGGACAGGGTTATCGTGGAACACTGAAGCTTTCTTT.